This record covers a single T cell receptor beta chain. The antigen is undetermined. This sample stems from a study of cytomegalovirus exposure and HLA in healthy donors. Study-wide results and caveats: Among the CMV-associated chains, a few were confirmed in vitro as specific for CMV antigens. Among TCR beta chains, those listed as cytomegalovirus-associated numbered more than 150. Data from an earlier analysis indicated that most TCR beta V segments were productive either about 87% or about 30% of the time. Later analysis showed most CMV-associated TCR beta chains appearing HLA-restricted.

Vbeta (60) and Jbeta (13) primers were used in the PCR. Sequencing used immunoSEQ multiplex PCR; TCRdb keeps in-frame clones, though not all of them. The table has 76,000 or so clones, 65% to 75% seen once. The germline CDR1 and CDR2 sequences are SGHTA and FQGNSA. V lost 5 bases and J lost 8, with 13 bases in between. This CDR3 has 13 residues. Sequenced: PBMCs. This clonotype originated in a middle-aged woman in good health and CMV-seropositive. The genes are TRBV7-2 and TRBJ2-1; D possibly corresponds to TRBD1 (5 bases). The CDR3 nucleotides are TGTGCCAGCAGCACAGGAGTAATCGATGAGCAGTTCTTC. Amino acids: CASSTGVIDEQFF.